This T cell receptor (beta chain) was identified in a study of blood T cell repertoires in COVID-19. Trimming took off 1 base at V and 5 bases at J, with 24 bases between the two ends. The CDR3 has 19 residues. Germline assignment: CDR1 SGHTA and CDR2 FQGTGA. This clone came up once. TCRdb's copy holds only in-frame clones and misses some; the assay was immunoSEQ multiplex PCR. The sample has 380,000 or so clones; roughly 90% are singletons. This chain links TRBV7-3 with TRBJ2-4; maybe TRBD2 (7 bases). The sequence derives from a man between 35 and 55 years old with acute or convalescent COVID-19. Sequencing was performed on peripheral blood. This CDR3 reads CASSLISGEGAGDENIQYF. The CDR3 DNA reads TGTGCCAGCAGCTTAATATCAGGGGAGGGCGCGGGGGACGAAAACATTCAGTACTTC. Together with reference TRBV7-3 and TRBJ2-4, the CDR3 gives the full variable domain: GAGVSQTPSNKVTEKGKYVELRCDPISGHTALYWYRQSLGQGPEFLIYFQGTGAADDSGLPNDRFFAVRPEGSVSTLKIQRTERGDSAVYLCASSLISGEGAGDENIQYFGAGTRLSVL.